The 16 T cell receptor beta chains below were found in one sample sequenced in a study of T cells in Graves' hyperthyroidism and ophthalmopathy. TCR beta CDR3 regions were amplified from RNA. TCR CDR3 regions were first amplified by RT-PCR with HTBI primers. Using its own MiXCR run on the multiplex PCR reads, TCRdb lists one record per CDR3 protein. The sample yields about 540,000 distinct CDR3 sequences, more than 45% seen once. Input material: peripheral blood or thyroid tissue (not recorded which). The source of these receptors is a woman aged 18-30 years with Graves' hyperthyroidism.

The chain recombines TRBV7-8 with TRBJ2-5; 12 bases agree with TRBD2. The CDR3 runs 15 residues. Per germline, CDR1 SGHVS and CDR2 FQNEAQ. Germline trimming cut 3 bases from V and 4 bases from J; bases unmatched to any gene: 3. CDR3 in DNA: TGTGCCAGCAGCTTTGAGGGACTAGCGGGAGAGACCCAGTACTTC. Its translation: CASSFEGLAGETQYF.

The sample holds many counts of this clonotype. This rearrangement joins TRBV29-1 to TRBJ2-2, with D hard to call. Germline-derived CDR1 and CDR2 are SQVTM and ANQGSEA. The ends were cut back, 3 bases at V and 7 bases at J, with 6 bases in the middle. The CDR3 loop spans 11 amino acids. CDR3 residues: CSVEGGGELFF. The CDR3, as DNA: TGCAGCGTTGAGGGTGGCGGGGAGCTGTTTTTT.

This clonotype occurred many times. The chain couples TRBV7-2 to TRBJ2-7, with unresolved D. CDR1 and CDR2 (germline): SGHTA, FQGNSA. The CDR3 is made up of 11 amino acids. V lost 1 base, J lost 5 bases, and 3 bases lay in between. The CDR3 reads CASSLGDEQYF. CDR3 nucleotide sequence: TGTGCCAGCAGCTTAGGGGACGAGCAGTACTTC. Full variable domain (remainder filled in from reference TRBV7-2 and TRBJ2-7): GAGVSQSPSNKVTEKGKDVELRCDPISGHTALYWYRQSLGQGLEFLIYFQGNSAPDKSGLPSDRFSAERTGGSVSTLTIQRTQQEDSAVYLCASSLGDEQYFGPGTRLTVT.

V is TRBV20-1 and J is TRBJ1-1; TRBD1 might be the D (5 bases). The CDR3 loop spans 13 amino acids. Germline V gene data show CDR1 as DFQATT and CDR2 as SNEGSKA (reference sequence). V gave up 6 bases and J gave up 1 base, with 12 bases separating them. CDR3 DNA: TGCAGTGCAGCGGGACTGGGGAACACTGAAGCTTTCTTT. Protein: CSAAGLGNTEAFF.

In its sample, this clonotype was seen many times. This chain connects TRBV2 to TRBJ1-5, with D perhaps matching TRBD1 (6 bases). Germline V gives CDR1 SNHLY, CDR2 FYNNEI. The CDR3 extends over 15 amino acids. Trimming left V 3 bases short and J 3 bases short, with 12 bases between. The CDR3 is CASSDRTELNQPQHF. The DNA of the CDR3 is TGTGCCAGCAGTGACAGGACAGAACTCAATCAGCCCCAGCATTTT.

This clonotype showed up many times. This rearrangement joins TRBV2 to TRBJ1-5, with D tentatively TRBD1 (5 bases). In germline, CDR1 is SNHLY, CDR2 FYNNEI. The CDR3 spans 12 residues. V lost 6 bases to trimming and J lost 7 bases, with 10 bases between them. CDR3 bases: TGTGCCAGCAGCCCGGGACTCCAGCCCCAGCATTTT. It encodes CASSPGLQPQHF.

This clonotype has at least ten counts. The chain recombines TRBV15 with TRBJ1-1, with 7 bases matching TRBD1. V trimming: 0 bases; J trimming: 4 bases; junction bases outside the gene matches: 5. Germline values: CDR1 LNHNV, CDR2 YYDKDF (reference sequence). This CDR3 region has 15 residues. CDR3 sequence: CATSRDAGGSTEAFF. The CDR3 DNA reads TGTGCCACCAGCAGAGATGCAGGGGGGAGCACTGAAGCTTTCTTT.

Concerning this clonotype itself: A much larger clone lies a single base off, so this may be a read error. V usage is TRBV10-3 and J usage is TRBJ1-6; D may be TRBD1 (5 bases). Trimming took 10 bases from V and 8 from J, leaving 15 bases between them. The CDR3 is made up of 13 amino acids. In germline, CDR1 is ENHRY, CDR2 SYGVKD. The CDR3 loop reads CATGTDGDSPLHF. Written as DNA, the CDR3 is TGTGCCACCGGGACGGACGGGGATTCACCCCTCCACTTT.

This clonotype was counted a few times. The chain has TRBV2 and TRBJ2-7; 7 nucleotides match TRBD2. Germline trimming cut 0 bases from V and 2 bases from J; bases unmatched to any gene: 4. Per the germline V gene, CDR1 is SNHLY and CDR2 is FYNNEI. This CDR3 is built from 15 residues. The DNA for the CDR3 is TGTGCCAGCAGTGAAGCGGCTAGCGGAGCCTACGAGCAGTACTTC. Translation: CASSEAASGAYEQYF.

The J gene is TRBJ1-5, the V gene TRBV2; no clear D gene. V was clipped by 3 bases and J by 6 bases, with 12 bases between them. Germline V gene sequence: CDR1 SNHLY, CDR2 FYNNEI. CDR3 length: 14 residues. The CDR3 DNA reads TGTGCCAGCAGTGACAGGCAGGAGGGTCAGCCCCAGCATTTT. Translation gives CASSDRQEGQPQHF. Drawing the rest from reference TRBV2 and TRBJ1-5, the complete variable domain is EPEVTQTPSHQVTQMGQEVILRCVPISNHLYFYWYRQILGQKVEFLVSFYNNEISEKSEIFDDQFSVERPDGSNFTLKIRSTKLEDSAMYFCASSDRQEGQPQHFGDGTRLSIL.

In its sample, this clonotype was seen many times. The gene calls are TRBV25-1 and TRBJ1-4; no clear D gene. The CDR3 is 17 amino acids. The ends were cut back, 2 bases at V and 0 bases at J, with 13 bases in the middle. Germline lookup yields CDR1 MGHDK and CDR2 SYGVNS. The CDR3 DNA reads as TGTGCCAGCAGTGAAGCCGGGCGGTCCGCAACTAATGAAAAACTGTTTTTT. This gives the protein CASSEAGRSATNEKLFF.

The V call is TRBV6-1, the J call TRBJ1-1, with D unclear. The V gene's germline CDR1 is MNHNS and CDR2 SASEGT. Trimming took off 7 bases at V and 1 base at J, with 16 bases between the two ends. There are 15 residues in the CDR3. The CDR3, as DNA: TGTGCCAGCACCCAAACCCCTGAAGCGAACACTGAAGCTTTCTTT. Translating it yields CASTQTPEANTEAFF.

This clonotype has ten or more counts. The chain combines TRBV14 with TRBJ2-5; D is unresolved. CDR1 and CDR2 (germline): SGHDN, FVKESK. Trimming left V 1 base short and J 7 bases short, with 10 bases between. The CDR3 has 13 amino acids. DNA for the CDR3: TGTGCCAGCAGCCAAGGCCGTCGTGGGACCCAGTACTTC. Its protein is CASSQGRRGTQYF.

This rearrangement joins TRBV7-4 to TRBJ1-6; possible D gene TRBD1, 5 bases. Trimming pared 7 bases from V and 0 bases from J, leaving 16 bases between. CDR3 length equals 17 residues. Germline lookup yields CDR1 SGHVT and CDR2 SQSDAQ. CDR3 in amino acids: CASTHGGLFSYNSPLHF. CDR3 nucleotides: TGTGCCAGCACTCATGGGGGACTTTTCTCCTATAATTCACCCCTCCACTTT.

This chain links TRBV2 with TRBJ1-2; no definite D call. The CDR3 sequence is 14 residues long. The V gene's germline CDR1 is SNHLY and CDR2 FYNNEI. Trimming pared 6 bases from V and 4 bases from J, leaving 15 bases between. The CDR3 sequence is CASSPVGGAYGYTF. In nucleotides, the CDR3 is TGTGCCAGCAGCCCGGTTGGAGGAGCCTATGGCTACACCTTC.

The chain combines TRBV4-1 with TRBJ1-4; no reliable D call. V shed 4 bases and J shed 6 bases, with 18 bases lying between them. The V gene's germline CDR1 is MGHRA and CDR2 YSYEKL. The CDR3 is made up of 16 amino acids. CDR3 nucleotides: TGCGCCAGCAGCCCAGCTAAGGGCAGGAGGGATGAAAAACTGTTTTTT. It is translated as CASSPAKGRRDEKLFF.